This T cell receptor beta chain was captured in a study of cytomegalovirus exposure and HLA in healthy donors. Use of 60 Vbeta and 13 Jbeta primers characterized the PCR. The repertoire was sequenced with immunoSEQ multiplex PCR; TCRdb's copy has only in-frame clones and lacks some. The sample holds 100,000 to 150,000 clones; about 84% are singletons and the top ten take approximately 3.9%. This CDR3 has 17 amino acids. J was trimmed by 1 base and V by 5 bases; bases with no gene match: 11. CDR1 and CDR2 from the germline V gene are SGHTA and FQGNSA. This TCR derives from a man aged 35-49 years in good health and CMV-seronegative. This chain joins TRBV7-2 and TRBJ1-5; 7 bases fit TRBD1. Input material: PBMCs. The CDR3 reads CASSRRKGTESNQPQHF. The CDR3, as DNA: TGTGCCAGCAGCCGACGAAAGGGGACAGAAAGCAATCAGCCCCAGCATTTT.